These 25 T cell receptor beta chains share one sample of origin, sequenced in a study of CD8 T cells in Susac syndrome (dated by TCRdb to the late 2010s). Receptor amplification or capture employed the immunoSEQ multiplex PCR assay. RNA was extracted with the RNeasy kit and about 0.5 to 1 ug was reverse transcribed using random hexamers. Starting from the raw public reads, TCRdb applied fastp trimming at Q25, assembled clones with MiXCR and retained in-frame beta chains. Duplicate CDR3 protein sequences are folded into a single record with the most common DNA and genes. Here the sample has roughly 200,000 distinct CDR3 sequences; 90% to 95% occur a single time. 0.1% to 0.12% of the sample goes to the ten largest clones. What was sequenced was CD4+ T cells from PBMCs. These receptors were collected from a human donor in good health.

This clonotype was counted once. This rearrangement joins TRBV12-3 or TRBV12-4 to TRBJ1-2; D ambiguous. V was clipped by 8 bases and J by 10 bases, with 20 bases between them. The CDR3 extends over 13 amino acids. In DNA, the CDR3 is TGTGCCAGCTGCAGCCCGATACTCTTCGACTACACCTTC. Translation: CASCSPILFDYTF.

The chain is built from TRBV9 and TRBJ2-1, with a tentative D call TRBD1 (6 bases). V lost 2 bases to trimming and J lost 7 bases, with 13 bases between them. CDR3 length equals 14 residues. CDR1 and CDR2 (germline): SGDLS, YYNGEE. The CDR3 is CASSVSGALNEQFF. The CDR3 DNA reads as TGTGCCAGCAGCGTGTCAGGGGCCCTAAATGAGCAGTTCTTC.

V usage is TRBV12-3 or TRBV12-4 and J usage is TRBJ1-5; maybe TRBD1 (5 bases). Trimming took off 7 bases at V and 6 bases at J, with 16 bases between the two ends. CDR3 length equals 14 residues. For the CDR3, the DNA is TGTGCCAGCAACATGGGGGGGGTGGGTCAGCCCCAGCATTTT. This translates into CASNMGGVGQPQHF.

The V and J genes are TRBV6-5 and TRBJ2-1; D is tentatively TRBD1 or TRBD2 (5 bases each). The CDR3 is 16 residues long. In germline, CDR1 is MNHEY, CDR2 SVGAGI. Between the trimmed V and J ends, which lost 1 base and 3 bases, there was a span of 13 bases. The CDR3 DNA is TGTGCCAGCAGTTACTTTGCCGGGGCTGGCTACAATGAGCAGTTCTTC. Translation: CASSYFAGAGYNEQFF.

The J gene is TRBJ2-5, the V gene TRBV28; D is uncertain. V shed 4 bases and J shed 0 bases, with 6 bases lying between them. This CDR3 contains 13 residues. Germline V gene lookup returns CDR1 MDHEN and CDR2 SYDVKM. The CDR3 DNA reads as TGTGCCAGCAGTTCAAGCCACCAAGAGACCCAGTACTTC. Translation: CASSSSHQETQYF.

This clonotype appeared once. DNA for the CDR3: TGTGCCAGCAGCTTCCCAGGGAGACTAACTGAAGCTTTCTTT. This gives the protein CASSFPGRLTEAFF. The rearrangement uses TRBV13 and TRBJ1-1, with D perhaps TRBD1 (5 bases). The length of the CDR3 is 14 residues. The V end lost 3 bases, the J end lost 5 bases, and 13 bases lay between the germline ends. Germline V lookup: CDR1 PRHDT, CDR2 FYEKMQ (reference sequence).

The V call is TRBV19, the J call TRBJ1-2; possibly TRBD1 for D (5 bases). Trimming removed 3 bases at V and 2 bases at J, with 16 bases between. The CDR3 is 16 amino acids. From germline, CDR1 is LNHDA and CDR2 SQIVND (reference sequence). The CDR3 loop is CASSIQGTAINYGYTF. The CDR3 region has the DNA TGTGCCAGTAGTATCCAAGGGACTGCAATAAACTATGGCTACACCTTC.

This clonotype was found once. The chain recombines TRBV5-6 with TRBJ2-2; D might be TRBD1 (5 bases). Germline CDR1 is SGHDT and CDR2 is YYEEEE. The germline V and J ends were trimmed by 0 bases and 5 bases, with 17 bases remaining between them. The CDR3 spans 17 residues. CDR3 sequence (DNA): TGTGCCAGCAGCTTGGGGCAGGGCCCCTCCGGTACCGGGGAGCTGTTTTTT. Translated: CASSLGQGPSGTGELFF.

The gene calls are TRBV6-1 and TRBJ1-6, with 7 bases that match TRBD1. The germline V gene has CDR1 MNHNS and CDR2 SASEGT. The CDR3 is 14 amino acids. J gave up 9 bases and V 6 bases, and 8 bases lay outside the gene matches. The CDR3 DNA is TGTGCCAGCAGGGCCGGGACAGAGGGTTCACCCCTCCACTTT. Its translation: CASRAGTEGSPLHF.

V is TRBV30 and J is TRBJ2-7; perhaps D is TRBD1 or TRBD2 (5 bases each). In germline, CDR1 is GTSNPN, CDR2 SVGIG (reference sequence). Trimming shortened V by 4 bases and J by 4 bases, and 17 bases separated the two germline ends. This CDR3 has 14 amino acids. In DNA form, the CDR3 reads TGTGCCTGGAATCGAGGGGTCAGCGCTTACGAGCAGTACTTC. Translated, it gives CAWNRGVSAYEQYF.

The chain couples TRBV7-9 to TRBJ2-1; 7 bases match TRBD2. The CDR3 loop spans 16 amino acids. The germline V gene has CDR1 SEHNR and CDR2 FQNEAQ (reference sequence). After removal of 4 bases from V and 3 bases from J, the junction contained 9 bases not matched to a gene. The CDR3 here is CASSSITSDVYNEQFF. The CDR3 DNA reads TGTGCCAGCAGCTCGATTACTAGCGACGTCTACAATGAGCAGTTCTTC.

CDR3 DNA sequence: TGTGCCAGCTCCAGGGCCACTGAAGCTTTCTTT. This encodes CASSRATEAFF. This rearrangement joins TRBV12-3 or TRBV12-4 to TRBJ1-1; perhaps TRBD1 as D (5 bases). With 8 bases removed from V and 4 bases from J, the gap between germline ends came to 8 bases. The CDR3 extends over 11 amino acids.

The V call is TRBV2, the J call TRBJ2-7; D gene unclear. The CDR3 runs to 14 residues. Trimming took 3 bases from V and 2 from J, leaving 11 bases between them. CDR1 SNHLY and CDR2 FYNNEI come from the germline V gene. The CDR3 loop reads CASSEVGFTYEQYF. The CDR3 nucleotides read TGTGCCAGCAGTGAGGTGGGGTTCACCTACGAGCAGTACTTC.

V is TRBV18 and J is TRBJ1-1; D is possibly TRBD1 (6 bases). The germline V gene encodes CDR1 KGHSH and CDR2 LQKENI. The CDR3 runs 15 residues. Trimming took off 3 bases at V and 2 bases at J, with 13 bases between the two ends. The CDR3 DNA is TGTGCCAGCTCACCGAGGGACAACAGAAACACTGAAGCTTTCTTT. As protein: CASSPRDNRNTEAFF.

This sequence joins TRBV28 and TRBJ2-5; D gene uncertain. The CDR3 extends over 11 amino acids. Trimming removed 5 bases at V and 5 bases at J, with 6 bases between. The V gene's germline CDR1 is MDHEN and CDR2 SYDVKM. CDR3 residues: CASSRPETQYF. CDR3 coding DNA: TGTGCCAGCAGTCGGCCCGAGACCCAGTACTTC.

The chain uses TRBV30 and TRBJ1-4; D possibly corresponds to TRBD1 (5 bases). Germline V gene sequence: CDR1 GTSNPN, CDR2 SVGIG (reference sequence). Deletions cut 1 base from V and 8 bases from J, with 11 bases between. The CDR3 sequence is 13 residues long. DNA for the CDR3: TGTGCCTGGAGTGCCCGGGGCAGAGAAAAACTGTTTTTT. Residues: CAWSARGREKLFF.

This rearrangement joins TRBV6-1 to TRBJ1-1, with D maybe TRBD1 (6 bases). The germline V gene encodes CDR1 MNHNS and CDR2 SASEGT. The CDR3 totals 16 residues. V was pared by 7 bases and J by 7 bases, with 25 bases between. As DNA, the CDR3 is TGTGCCAGCACCCGATATAGGCGTGGGGGCCCACTTGAAGCTTTCTTT. This sequence encodes CASTRYRRGGPLEAFF.

The rearrangement links TRBV4-2 to TRBJ2-3; 8 bases fit TRBD1. Unmatched junction bases numbered 5, after V lost 4 bases and J lost 2 bases. There are 15 residues in the CDR3. Germline CDR1 and CDR2: LGHNA and YNFKEQ. The DNA of the CDR3 is TGTGCCAGCAGCCCGACAGGGGTTCCCACAGATACGCAGTATTTT. This translates into CASSPTGVPTDTQYF.

The chain uses TRBV29-1 and TRBJ2-2; 7 bases match TRBD1. Germline CDR1 SQVTM, CDR2 ANQGSEA. The CDR3 is made up of 14 amino acids. V lost 4 bases, J lost 2 bases, and 4 bases stayed unmatched. CDR3 DNA: TGCAGCGTTGCGGGACAGAAAAACACCGGGGAGCTGTTTTTT. Amino acid sequence: CSVAGQKNTGELFF.

The DNA for the CDR3 is TGTGCCAGCAGCTCTACAGGGGGCAACGAGCAGTACTTC. The encoded protein is CASSSTGGNEQYF. The rearrangement joins TRBV7-8 to TRBJ2-7; the match to TRBD1 covers 9 bases. CDR3 length: 13 residues. Germline lookup yields CDR1 SGHVS and CDR2 FQNEAQ. V shed 4 bases and J 5 bases; nucleotides not matched to a gene: 3.

CDR3 sequence: CATSDLGTEYTDTQYF. The CDR3 DNA follows: TGTGCCACCAGTGATTTGGGGACAGAGTACACAGATACGCAGTATTTT. The chain uses TRBV24-1 and TRBJ2-3; 7 positions match TRBD1. This CDR3 region has 16 residues. V lost 0 bases, J lost 2 bases, and 4 bases stayed unmatched. Germline loops: CDR1 KGHDR, CDR2 SFDVKD.

The chain joins TRBV5-1 to TRBJ1-1; possible D gene TRBD1, 6 bases. The CDR3 runs 13 residues. The V end lost 4 bases, the J end lost 12 bases, and 19 bases lay between the germline ends. The germline CDR1 and CDR2 sequences are SGHRS and YFSETQ. CDR3 coding DNA: TGCGCCAGCAGCCGATTTCCAGGGGAGGTTACTTTCTTT. Translating it yields CASSRFPGEVTFF.

The chain joins TRBV12-3 or TRBV12-4 to TRBJ1-1, with D hard to call. The CDR3 sequence is 13 residues long. V was trimmed by 3 bases and J by 0 bases, leaving 5 bases between them. CDR3 sequence (DNA): TGTGCCAGCAGTTTCCAGCTGAACACTGAAGCTTTCTTT. It yields the protein CASSFQLNTEAFF.

V and J are TRBV18 and TRBJ2-7, with D perhaps being TRBD1 or TRBD2 (5 bases each). V was shortened by 3 bases and J by 7 bases, with 13 bases between the two germline ends. The CDR3 is made up of 13 amino acids. Germline V CDR1 and CDR2: KGHSH, LQKENI. The CDR3 DNA reads as TGTGCCAGCTCACCGGGGGATCTCGGGGAGCAGTACTTC. This gives the protein CASSPGDLGEQYF.

CDR3 nucleotides: TGTGCCAGTAGTCCATTGAACACTGAAGCTTTCTTT. Protein sequence: CASSPLNTEAFF. J is TRBJ1-1 and V is TRBV19; D is undetermined. The CDR3 length is 12 residues. From germline, CDR1 is LNHDA and CDR2 SQIVND (reference sequence). V lost 5 bases and J 0 bases, leaving 4 bases between the germline ends.